This is a list of T cell receptor beta chains from one sample in a study of CD4+ T cells in melanoma. Some clones are missing from TCRdb's copy, which holds only in-frame ones; the method was immunoSEQ multiplex PCR. The sample consists of 9,500 or so clones, 78% of them appearing once. The sample taken for sequencing was cells from a culture (not recorded whether cultured in vitro). These TCRs come from a human donor with melanoma. CDR3s include the opening cysteine and the closing phenylalanine or tryptophan. Fields, in order: CDR3 protein, clone size, V gene. Clone size, where shown, is once, few, many, or a class for clones that have expanded.

CDR3 protein: CAGGDLRPSNQPQHF
clone size: -
V gene: TRBV19

CDR3 protein: CASSLSWGSYEQYF
clone size: -
V gene: TRBV7-2

CDR3 protein: CASSFAGQGHEQYF
clone size: -
V gene: TRBV5-1

CDR3 protein: CASRYGLAGGPGELFF
clone size: -
V gene: TRBV5-1

CDR3 protein: CASSPSPRGNRGRTGELFF
clone size: -
V gene: TRBV7-9

CDR3 protein: CAISEEGTGSYEQYF
clone size: -
V gene: TRBV10-3

CDR3 protein: CASSHLSREAPEAFF
clone size: -
V gene: TRBV4-1

CDR3 protein: CASSLGYGYTF
clone size: once
V gene: TRBV12-3/TRBV12-4

CDR3 protein: CASSKKAQINEKLFF
clone size: -
V gene: TRBV21-1

CDR3 protein: CASSWGSAGTQYF
clone size: -
V gene: TRBV7-9

CDR3 protein: CASSSTLVAEQFF
clone size: -
V gene: TRBV7-3

CDR3 protein: CASSSTGSEPQHF
clone size: -
V gene: TRBV5-1

CDR3 protein: CASSLARAELFF
clone size: -
V gene: TRBV7-9

CDR3 protein: CASSPVVVNSGSPLHF
clone size: -
V gene: TRBV5-5

CDR3 protein: CASSQTANGYTF
clone size: -
V gene: TRBV14

CDR3 protein: CASSLFGPWETQYF
clone size: -
V gene: TRBV3-1/TRBV3-2

CDR3 protein: CASELRPGSNQPQHF
clone size: -
V gene: TRBV21-1

CDR3 protein: CASSIGDHTEAFF
clone size: -
V gene: TRBV19

CDR3 protein: CASSSRRGTYEQYF
clone size: -
V gene: TRBV6-6

CDR3 protein: CASSARQGGTYEQYF
clone size: -
V gene: TRBV5-1

CDR3 protein: CASSLTSGGYNEQFF
clone size: -
V gene: TRBV7-3

CDR3 protein: CASSLVTGGYYEQYF
clone size: -
V gene: TRBV4-1

CDR3 protein: CASKRLAEYQETQYF
clone size: -
V gene: TRBV11-2

CDR3 protein: CASSIITAGLDTEAFF
clone size: -
V gene: TRBV19

CDR3 protein: CASIRTGGTEAFF
clone size: few
V gene: TRBV12-3/TRBV12-4

CDR3 protein: CASSQLPVGGYTF
clone size: few
V gene: TRBV14